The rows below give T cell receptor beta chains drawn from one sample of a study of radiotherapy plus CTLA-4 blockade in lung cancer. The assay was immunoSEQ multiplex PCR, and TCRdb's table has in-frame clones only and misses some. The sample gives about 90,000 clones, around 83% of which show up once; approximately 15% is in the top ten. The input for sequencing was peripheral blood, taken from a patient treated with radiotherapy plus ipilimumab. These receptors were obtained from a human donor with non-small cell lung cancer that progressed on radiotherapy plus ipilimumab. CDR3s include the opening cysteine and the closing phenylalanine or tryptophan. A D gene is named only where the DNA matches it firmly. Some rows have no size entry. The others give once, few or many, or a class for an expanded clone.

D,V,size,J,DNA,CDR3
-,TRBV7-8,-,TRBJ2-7,TGTGCCAGCAGCCCGAAGCTTCTTACAGTTTCCTACGAGCAGTACTTC,CASSPKLLTVSYEQYF
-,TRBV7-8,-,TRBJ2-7,TGTGCCAGCAGTCCTAGCCCGATCTCCTACGAGCAGTACTTC,CASSPSPISYEQYF
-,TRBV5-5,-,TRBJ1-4,TGTGCCAGCAGCCTGTCCCCCCTGTCCGGTGAAAAACTGTTTTTT,CASSLSPLSGEKLFF
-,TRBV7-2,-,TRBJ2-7,TGTGCCAGCAGCCCCGACGCCGGCTCCTACGAGCAGTACTTC,CASSPDAGSYEQYF
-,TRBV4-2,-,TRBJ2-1,TGTGCCAGCAGCCAAGAAGGGGGGGGTTGGCAGTCTAACTACAATGAGCAGTTCTTC,CASSQEGGGWQSNYNEQFF
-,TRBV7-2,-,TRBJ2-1,TGTGCCAGCAGCTTAGGGAAGGGTGATGAGCAGTTCTTC,CASSLGKGDEQFF
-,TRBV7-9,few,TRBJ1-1,TGTGCCAGCAGCTTATCCGGGTACACTGAAGCTTTCTTT,CASSLSGYTEAFF
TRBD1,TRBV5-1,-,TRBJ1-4,TGCGCCAGCAGCTCACAGACAGGGGGTGAGGGTGAAAAACTGTTTTTT,CASSSQTGGEGEKLFF
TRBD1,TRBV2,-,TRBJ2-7,TGTGCCAGCAGTGAATTTCGGGACAGCTCCTACGAGCAGTACTTC,CASSEFRDSSYEQYF
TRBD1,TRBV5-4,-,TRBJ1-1,TGTGCCAGCAGACTAAACAGGGGGGACACTGAAGCTTTCTTT,CASRLNRGDTEAFF
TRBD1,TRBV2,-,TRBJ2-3,TGTGCCAGCAGTGATATGGACAGGGGATGGGGCACAGATACGCAGTATTTT,CASSDMDRGWGTDTQYF
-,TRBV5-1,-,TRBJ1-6,TGCGCCAGCAGCTTGGCCGGGGAGGTGGTGGATTCACCCCTCCACTTT,CASSLAGEVVDSPLHF
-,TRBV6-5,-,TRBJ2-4,TGTGCCAGCAGACCGGGGGGCGGGAACATTCAGTACTTC,CASRPGGGNIQYF
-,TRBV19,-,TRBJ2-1,TGTGCCAGTAGTATATACGGACCTTCCTACAATGAGCAGTTCTTC,CASSIYGPSYNEQFF
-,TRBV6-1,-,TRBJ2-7,TGTGCCAGCAGTGAAGCGTCGACTTACGAGCAGTACTTC,CASSEASTYEQYF
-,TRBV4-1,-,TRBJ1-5,TGCGCCAGCAGCCCCGAGGGGGACAAGGTATTCAATCAGCCCCAGCATTTT,CASSPEGDKVFNQPQHF
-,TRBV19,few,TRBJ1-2,TGTGCCAGTAGCCCTACGGTCGGGGGATCCTATGGCTACACCTTC,CASSPTVGGSYGYTF
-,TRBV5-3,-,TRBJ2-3,TGTGCCAGAAGCTCCCCGCCGGCAAAGTCGGATACGCAGTATTTT,CARSSPPAKSDTQYF
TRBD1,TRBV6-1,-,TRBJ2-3,TGTGCCAGCAGTCCGGGACAGGGTTTCACAGATACGCAGTATTTT,CASSPGQGFTDTQYF
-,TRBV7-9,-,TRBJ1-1,TGTGCCAGCAGCCCATTGGGGACTGAAGCTTTCTTT,CASSPLGTEAFF
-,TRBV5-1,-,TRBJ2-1,TGCGCCAGCAGTCCCAGCGGTACCTACAATGAGCAGTTCTTC,CASSPSGTYNEQFF
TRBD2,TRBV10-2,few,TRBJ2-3,TGCGCCACCCTTACTAGCGGGGGGCGCACAGATACGCAGTATTTT,CATLTSGGRTDTQYF